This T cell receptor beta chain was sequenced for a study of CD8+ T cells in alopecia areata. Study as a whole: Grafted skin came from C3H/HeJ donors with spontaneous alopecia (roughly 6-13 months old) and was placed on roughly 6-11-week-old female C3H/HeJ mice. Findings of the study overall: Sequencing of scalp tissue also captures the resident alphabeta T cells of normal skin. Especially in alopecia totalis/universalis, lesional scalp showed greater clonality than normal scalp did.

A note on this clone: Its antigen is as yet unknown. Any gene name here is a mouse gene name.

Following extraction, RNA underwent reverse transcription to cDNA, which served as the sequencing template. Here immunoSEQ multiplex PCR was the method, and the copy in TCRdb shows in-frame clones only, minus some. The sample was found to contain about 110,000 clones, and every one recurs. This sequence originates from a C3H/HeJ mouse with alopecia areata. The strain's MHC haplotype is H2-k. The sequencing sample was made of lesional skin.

The CDR3 here is CASGRDRDTGQLYF. Incomplete CDR3 DNA: TGTGCCAGCGGCCGGGACAGGGATACCGGG. The chain has TRBV13-3 and TRBJ2-2; 9 positions agree with TRBD1. The read stops 4 residues short of the end of the CDR3; the missing end is completed from the germline J gene. CDR1 and CDR2 (germline): NNHDY, SYVADS. Germline trimming cut 7 bases from V and 5 bases from J; bases unmatched to any gene: 6. The CDR3 extends over 14 amino acids.